These 10 T cell receptor beta chains were all obtained from the same sample, sequenced in a study of CD8+CD57+ T cells in acquired aplastic anemia. Genomic DNA, serving as template, underwent TCR beta VDJ and CDR3 profiling. TCRdb reprocessed the reads via MiXCR and lists one record per CDR3 protein. This sample has around 64,000 distinct CDR3 sequences, with less than 65% found just once. The specimen was sorted CD4+, CD8+, or CD8+CD57+ T cells (not recorded which) from PBMCs. The receptors were sampled from a human donor in good health, serving as a control.

The chain joins TRBV2 to TRBJ2-1; tentatively, D is TRBD2 (6 bases). CDR1 SNHLY and CDR2 FYNNEI come from the germline V gene. The CDR3 is 14 amino acids. V gave up 8 bases and J gave up 8 bases, with 19 bases separating them. The CDR3 DNA sequence: TGTGCCAGCTGGCGAGAAGCGGGTTACGATGAGCAGTTCTTC. Protein: CASWREAGYDEQFF.

The chain employs TRBV2 and TRBJ1-2, with TRBD1 matching 10 bases. This CDR3 region has 14 residues. V shed 2 bases and J 8 bases; nucleotides not matched to a gene: 5. Per germline, CDR1 SNHLY and CDR2 FYNNEI. CDR3 bases: TGTGCCAGCAGTGAACGGGGACAGGGGTTCGGCTACACCTTC. Protein sequence: CASSERGQGFGYTF.

V and J are TRBV7-8 and TRBJ1-1, with 7 bases identical to TRBD1. Per the germline V gene, CDR1 is SGHVS and CDR2 is FQNEAQ. Trimming at V came to 1 base and at J to 6 bases, leaving 8 bases not matched to a gene. The CDR3 covers 15 residues. The chain's CDR3 is CASSLGAGGAAEAFF. CDR3 nucleotides: TGTGCCAGCAGCTTAGGGGCAGGGGGGGCTGCTGAAGCTTTCTTT.

The chain employs TRBV15 and TRBJ2-3; perhaps D is TRBD1 or TRBD2 (6 bases each). The germline V gene encodes CDR1 LNHNV and CDR2 YYDKDF (reference sequence). CDR3 length: 15 amino acids. Trimming pared 3 bases from V and 3 bases from J, leaving 13 bases between. DNA of the CDR3: TGTGCCACCAGCAGGGCTACAGGGAGGACAGATACGCAGTATTTT. It yields the protein CATSRATGRTDTQYF.

There are many counts of this clonotype. The rearrangement joins TRBV7-3 to TRBJ2-2; D not certain. The CDR3 is made up of 16 amino acids. Germline CDR1 reads SGHTA; CDR2 reads FQGTGA. V gave up 1 base and J gave up 4 bases, with 13 bases separating them. The CDR3 is CASSLIGQRLTGELFF. DNA of the CDR3: TGTGCCAGCAGCTTAATCGGCCAGCGACTCACCGGGGAGCTGTTTTTT.

This clonotype was detected many times. The CDR3 region is CASTGVAGANVLTF. CDR3 DNA: TGTGCCAGCACGGGGGTTGCTGGGGCCAACGTCCTGACTTTC. This rearrangement joins TRBV27 to TRBJ2-6, with D maybe TRBD2 (6 bases). CDR1 and CDR2 from the germline V gene are MNHEY and SMNVEV (reference sequence). The CDR3 loop spans 14 amino acids. V lost 7 bases, J lost 2 bases, and 9 bases lay in between.

The gene calls are TRBV19 and TRBJ1-1; possible D gene TRBD1, 6 bases. Germline V CDR1 and CDR2: LNHDA, SQIVND (reference sequence). CDR3 size: 14 residues. The V end lost 2 bases, the J end lost 5 bases, and 12 bases lay between the germline ends. The chain's CDR3 is CASSIQQGVTEAFF. The CDR3 DNA reads TGTGCCAGTAGTATACAACAGGGTGTAACTGAAGCTTTCTTT.

By share, this clonotype ranks as medium-sized. The chain recombines TRBV29-1 with TRBJ2-7; 15 bases match TRBD2. V lost 7 bases to trimming and J lost 4 bases; unmatched junction nucleotides: 8. The germline gives CDR1 SQVTM, CDR2 ANQGSEA. The CDR3 contains 15 residues. CDR3 protein: CSAEGLAGGPYEQYF. CDR3 bases: TGCAGCGCCGAAGGACTAGCGGGAGGGCCGTACGAGCAGTACTTC.

A remark on this clonotype: One end of the junction fails to match germline, which may point to a read error. This sequence joins TRBV25-1 and TRBJ2-7, with 10 bases matching TRBD1. The CDR3 is made up of 14 amino acids. Per the germline V gene, CDR1 is MGHDK and CDR2 is SYGVNS. This CDR3 reads CASSLGQGSREQYF. The CDR3 DNA reads TGCGCCAGCAGCCTGGGACAGGGGTCCCGCGAGCAGTACTTC.

On this clonotype: The CDR3 does not close with the conserved phenylalanine or tryptophan, likely indicating a read error. J is TRBJ1-6 and V is TRBV2; D call uncertain. The CDR3 length is 15 residues. The germline gives CDR1 SNHLY, CDR2 FYNNEI. V lost 0 bases, J lost 5 bases, and 8 bases lay in between. The CDR3 DNA reads TGTGCCAGCAGTGAAGCGGGGATTGATAATTCACCCCTCCACCTT. Residues: CASSEAGIDNSPLHL.